A selection of T cell receptor beta chains follows, all from one sample in a study of OX40 agonist ivuxolimab in advanced cancers. The table came from immunoSEQ multiplex PCR; TCRdb's copy has only in-frame clones and leaves some out. This table holds some 15,000 clones, roughly 85% found once. The sample here was CD4+ or CD8+ T cells sorted from blood, taken in a trial of the OX40 agonist ivuxolimab. These receptors came from an adult with an advanced solid tumor such as melanoma, head and neck, liver or kidney cancer. Both conserved end residues are part of each CDR3. A D gene is named only where the DNA matches it firmly. Clone sizes are given selectively: once, few, many, or a class where the clone is expanded.

CDR3: CASSLIRGTETQYF
DNA: TGTGCCAGCAGTTTGATCAGGGGTACTGAGACCCAGTACTTC
D: .
V: TRBV28
size: .
J: TRBJ2-5

CDR3: CASSLAYNEQFF
DNA: TGTGCCAGCAGCTTAGCGTATAATGAGCAGTTCTTC
D: .
V: TRBV7-6
size: .
J: TRBJ2-1

CDR3: CASSGGEGSADEQFF
DNA: TGTGCCAGCAGCGGGGGAGAGGGATCCGCCGATGAGCAGTTCTTC
D: .
V: TRBV9
size: .
J: TRBJ2-1

CDR3: CASSVGGENYGYTF
DNA: TGTGCCAGCAGCGTAGGGGGGGAAAACTATGGCTACACCTTC
D: .
V: TRBV9
size: .
J: TRBJ1-2

CDR3: CASSWGDLSGNTIYF
DNA: TGCGCCAGCTCATGGGGGGACCTCTCTGGAAACACCATATATTTT
D: .
V: TRBV5-1
size: once
J: TRBJ1-3

CDR3: CASKPEVYEQYF
DNA: TGTGCCAGCAAACCCGAAGTATACGAGCAGTACTTC
D: .
V: TRBV2
size: .
J: TRBJ2-7

CDR3: CASSFGTYTGELFF
DNA: TGTGCCAGCAGCTTTGGGACTTACACCGGGGAGCTGTTTTTT
D: .
V: TRBV11-3
size: medium-sized
J: TRBJ2-2

CDR3: CSAGTSGNYEQYF
DNA: TGCAGCGCTGGGACTAGCGGAAATTACGAGCAGTACTTC
D: TRBD2
V: TRBV29-1
size: .
J: TRBJ2-7

CDR3: CASSLGSPAEQYF
DNA: TGTGCCAGCAGCCTCGGGTCTCCGGCCGAGCAGTACTTC
D: .
V: TRBV7-9
size: .
J: TRBJ2-7

CDR3: CAISELGQGNSPLHF
DNA: TGTGCCATCAGTGAGTTAGGGCAAGGCAATTCACCCCTCCACTTT
D: .
V: TRBV10-3
size: .
J: TRBJ1-6

CDR3: CASMGRGEAFF
DNA: TGTGCCAGCATGGGCAGGGGGGAAGCTTTCTTT
D: TRBD1
V: TRBV2
size: .
J: TRBJ1-1

CDR3: CASSKAQTGTLEAFF
DNA: TGTGCCAGCAGCAAAGCCCAGACAGGGACCCTTGAGGCTTTCTTT
D: .
V: TRBV21-1
size: once
J: TRBJ1-1

CDR3: CASRSSGSWDEQYF
DNA: TGTGCCAGCAGGTCTTCAGGGTCCTGGGACGAGCAGTACTTC
D: .
V: TRBV28
size: .
J: TRBJ2-7

CDR3: CASNPGRASDTQYF
DNA: TGTGCCAGCAATCCCGGCAGGGCCTCAGATACGCAGTATTTT
D: .
V: TRBV6-5
size: .
J: TRBJ2-3

CDR3: CASSLLNRYNYGYTF
DNA: TGTGCCAGCAGCTTGTTAAACCGTTATAACTATGGCTACACCTTC
D: .
V: TRBV5-4
size: .
J: TRBJ1-2

CDR3: CASSLGGYQPQHF
DNA: TGTGCCAGCAGCTTGGGGGGGTATCAGCCCCAGCATTTT
D: .
V: TRBV5-6
size: .
J: TRBJ1-5

CDR3: CASSPTDASMNTQYF
DNA: TGTGCCAGCAGTCCGACAGACGCTTCGATGAATACGCAGTATTTT
D: .
V: TRBV7-3
size: .
J: TRBJ2-3

CDR3: CASSADKSGYTF
DNA: TGCGCCAGCAGCGCGGACAAGAGTGGCTACACCTTC
D: .
V: TRBV5-1
size: .
J: TRBJ1-2

CDR3: CASSPTTGGSYEQYF
DNA: TGTGCCAGCAGCCCTACGACAGGGGGCAGCTACGAGCAGTACTTC
D: TRBD1
V: TRBV6-5
size: .
J: TRBJ2-7

CDR3: CASPRQGASYEQYF
DNA: TGTGCCAGTCCCCGACAGGGGGCTTCCTACGAGCAGTACTTC
D: TRBD1
V: TRBV25-1
size: .
J: TRBJ2-7

CDR3: CASSLLAGGSDTQYF
DNA: TGTGCCAGCAGCTTACTCGCGGGAGGGTCAGATACGCAGTATTTT
D: TRBD2
V: TRBV11-2
size: .
J: TRBJ2-3

CDR3: CASSSNRGELFF
DNA: TGTGCCAGCAGCTCGAACAGGGGAGAACTGTTTTTT
D: TRBD1
V: TRBV5-4
size: .
J: TRBJ1-4

CDR3: CASSVDSSYNEQFF
DNA: TGTGCCAGCAGCGTAGATTCCTCCTACAATGAGCAGTTCTTC
D: .
V: TRBV9
size: .
J: TRBJ2-1

CDR3: CASSPMAAGYTF
DNA: TGTGCCAGTTCCCCTATGGCTGCAGGCTACACCTTC
D: .
V: TRBV5-6
size: .
J: TRBJ1-2

CDR3: CASSLVVEREQFF
DNA: TGTGCCAGCAGCTTAGTTGTGGAGCGGGAGCAGTTCTTC
D: .
V: TRBV7-9
size: once
J: TRBJ2-1

CDR3: CAWSRGFGNTIYF
DNA: TGTGCCTGGAGTCGGGGGTTTGGAAACACCATATATTTT
D: .
V: TRBV30
size: few
J: TRBJ1-3

CDR3: CASSVAGGWNQPQHF
DNA: TGTGCCAGCAGCGTAGCTGGGGGCTGGAATCAGCCCCAGCATTTT
D: .
V: TRBV9
size: .
J: TRBJ1-5

CDR3: CASSLWTSTNSYNEQFF
DNA: TGTGCCAGCAGTCTCTGGACTAGCACAAACTCCTACAATGAGCAGTTCTTC
D: TRBD2
V: TRBV27
size: .
J: TRBJ2-1

CDR3: CASSLGWPGLSYEQYF
DNA: TGTGCCAGCAGCTTAGGCTGGCCAGGGCTATCCTACGAGCAGTACTTC
D: .
V: TRBV7-9
size: .
J: TRBJ2-7

CDR3: CASSPRPGTRNTGELFF
DNA: TGCGCCAGCAGCCCGCGGCCCGGGACAAGGAACACCGGGGAGCTGTTTTTT
D: .
V: TRBV4-1
size: .
J: TRBJ2-2

CDR3: CASSWGQGAFNEQFF
DNA: TGTGCCAGTAGCTGGGGACAGGGGGCTTTCAATGAGCAGTTCTTC
D: TRBD1
V: TRBV7-9
size: .
J: TRBJ2-1

CDR3: CASSLEGKGAYTEAFF
DNA: TGTGCCAGCAGCTTAGAGGGAAAGGGGGCTTACACTGAAGCTTTCTTT
D: TRBD1
V: TRBV7-9
size: .
J: TRBJ1-1

CDR3: CASSEDRSGYEQYF
DNA: TGCGCCAGCAGTGAGGACAGGAGCGGCTACGAGCAGTACTTC
D: .
V: TRBV10-2
size: .
J: TRBJ2-7

CDR3: CASNPPSGTYNEQFF
DNA: TGTGCCAGCAACCCCCCAAGCGGAACCTACAATGAGCAGTTCTTC
D: .
V: TRBV5-4
size: .
J: TRBJ2-1

CDR3: CASSSRTSGKNEQFF
DNA: TGTGCCAGCAGCTCTCGGACTAGCGGGAAGAATGAGCAGTTCTTC
D: TRBD2
V: TRBV9
size: once
J: TRBJ2-1

CDR3: CASSWDRGFKNIQYF
DNA: TGTGCCAGCAGCTGGGACAGGGGATTCAAAAACATTCAGTACTTC
D: TRBD1
V: TRBV5-4
size: many
J: TRBJ2-4

CDR3: CASSPTSGRANEQFF
DNA: TGTGCCAGCAGCCCTACTAGCGGGAGGGCCAATGAGCAGTTCTTC
D: TRBD2
V: TRBV2
size: .
J: TRBJ2-1

CDR3: CASSSDSHTQYF
DNA: TGTGCCAGCAGTTCCGACAGCCATACGCAGTATTTT
D: .
V: TRBV28
size: .
J: TRBJ2-3

CDR3: CASSWGVGEQFF
DNA: TGTGCCAGCAGTTGGGGGGTAGGCGAGCAGTTCTTC
D: .
V: TRBV6-5
size: .
J: TRBJ2-1

CDR3: CASSVGGTDTQYF
DNA: TGTGCCAGCAGCGTAGGCGGCACAGATACGCAGTATTTT
D: .
V: TRBV9
size: .
J: TRBJ2-3

CDR3: CASSPVTVDRYNEQFF
DNA: TGTGCCAGCTCACCAGTGACAGTCGATAGGTACAATGAGCAGTTCTTC
D: .
V: TRBV18
size: .
J: TRBJ2-1

CDR3: CASSQQSDYSGYTF
DNA: TGTGCCAGCAGCCAACAGAGCGACTATAGTGGCTACACCTTC
D: .
V: TRBV4-2
size: .
J: TRBJ1-2

CDR3: CASSLGPGAYEQYF
DNA: TGTGCCAGCAGTCTCGGGCCAGGGGCGTACGAGCAGTACTTC
D: .
V: TRBV2
size: .
J: TRBJ2-7

CDR3: CASSLVVGGKKEGAFF
DNA: TGCGCCAGCAGCTTGGTGGTAGGGGGCAAAAAGGAGGGAGCTTTCTTT
D: TRBD1
V: TRBV5-1
size: .
J: TRBJ1-1

CDR3: CASSPGTDHNEQFF
DNA: TGTGCCAGCTCACCCGGGACAGATCACAATGAGCAGTTCTTC
D: TRBD1
V: TRBV5-4
size: .
J: TRBJ2-1

CDR3: CASSLGGRNIQYF
DNA: TGTGCCAGCAGTTTGGGGGGGAGGAACATTCAGTACTTC
D: TRBD2
V: TRBV27
size: .
J: TRBJ2-4

CDR3: CATSRDPGSASYNEQFF
DNA: TGTGCCACCAGCAGAGATCCGGGGTCAGCATCCTACAATGAGCAGTTCTTC
D: .
V: TRBV15
size: .
J: TRBJ2-1

CDR3: CATSSEADSYYGYTF
DNA: TGTGCCACCAGCAGTGAAGCGGACAGCTACTATGGCTACACCTTC
D: .
V: TRBV15
size: .
J: TRBJ1-2

CDR3: CASSLGLAGGDEQFF
DNA: TGTGCCAGCAGCCTTGGACTAGCGGGAGGGGATGAGCAGTTCTTC
D: TRBD2
V: TRBV5-4
size: .
J: TRBJ2-1

CDR3: CASSPTPAVGTHTDTQYF
DNA: TGTGCCAGCTCCCCGACCCCCGCGGTCGGAACACACACAGATACGCAGTATTTT
D: .
V: TRBV18
size: .
J: TRBJ2-3

CDR3: CASSASGSGYNEQFF
DNA: TGTGCCAGCAGTGCCTCGGGAAGCGGATACAATGAGCAGTTCTTC
D: .
V: TRBV2
size: .
J: TRBJ2-1

CDR3: CASSLGGFGYTF
DNA: TGTGCCAGCAGCTTAGGGGGGTTCGGCTACACCTTC
D: .
V: TRBV7-8
size: few
J: TRBJ1-2

CDR3: CASSLGGNTIYF
DNA: TGTGCCAGCAGCCTTGGAGGAAACACCATATATTTT
D: .
V: TRBV7-3
size: .
J: TRBJ1-3

CDR3: CASAKGSYEQYF
DNA: TGTGCCAGCGCCAAAGGCTCCTACGAGCAGTACTTC
D: .
V: TRBV25-1
size: .
J: TRBJ2-7

CDR3: CASSLDGSGRRNTQYF
DNA: TGTGCCAGCAGCTTAGATGGCTCGGGAAGGAGGAATACGCAGTATTTT
D: .
V: TRBV7-9
size: .
J: TRBJ2-3

CDR3: CASSLYIGETQYF
DNA: TGTGCCAGCAGCCTCTACATTGGAGAGACCCAGTACTTC
D: .
V: TRBV27
size: .
J: TRBJ2-5

CDR3: CASSWENRGTGELFF
DNA: TGTGCCAGCAGTTGGGAGAACCGGGGCACCGGGGAGCTGTTTTTT
D: .
V: TRBV28
size: .
J: TRBJ2-2